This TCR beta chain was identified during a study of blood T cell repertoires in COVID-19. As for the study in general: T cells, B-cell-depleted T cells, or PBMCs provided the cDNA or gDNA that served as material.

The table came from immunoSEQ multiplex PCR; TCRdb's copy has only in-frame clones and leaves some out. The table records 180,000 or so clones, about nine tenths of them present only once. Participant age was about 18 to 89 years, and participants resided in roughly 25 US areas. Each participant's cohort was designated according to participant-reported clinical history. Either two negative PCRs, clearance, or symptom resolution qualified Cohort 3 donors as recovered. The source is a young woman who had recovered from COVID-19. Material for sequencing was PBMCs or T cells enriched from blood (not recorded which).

CDR3 bases: TGTGCCAGCAGTTCGGGGACTAATGAAAAACTGTTTTTT. It is translated as CASSSGTNEKLFF. The chain has TRBV28 and TRBJ1-4; no reliable D call. Trimming shortened V by 4 bases and J by 2 bases, and 5 bases separated the two germline ends. CDR1 is MDHEN and CDR2 is SYDVKM in the germline V gene. The CDR3 totals 13 residues. The whole variable domain, remainder taken from reference TRBV28 and TRBJ1-4, is DVKVTQSSRYLVKRTGEKVFLECVQDMDHENMFWYRQDPGLGLRLIYFSYDVKMKEKGDIPEGYSVSREKKERFSLILESASTNQTSMYLCASSSGTNEKLFFGSGTQLSVL.